Sequencing of this T cell receptor (beta chain) was carried out in a study of T cell responses to AZD1222 COVID-19 vaccine. This CDR3 spans 12 amino acids. Trimming left V 9 bases short and J 1 base short, with 9 bases between. Germline V CDR1 and CDR2: MNHEY, SMNVEV (reference sequence). Sequenced by immunoSEQ multiplex PCR; TCRdb stores in-frame clones only, minus some. The sample has approximately 18,000 clones, 80% seen once. The V call is TRBV27, the J call TRBJ1-1; no clear D. Sample: peripheral blood, taken 28 days after the second AZD1222 dose. The TCR sequence derives from an adult who received the AZD1222 COVID-19 vaccine. The CDR3 DNA is TGTGCCAGTTATTCAGGGAACACTGAAGCTTTCTTT. It yields the protein CASYSGNTEAFF.